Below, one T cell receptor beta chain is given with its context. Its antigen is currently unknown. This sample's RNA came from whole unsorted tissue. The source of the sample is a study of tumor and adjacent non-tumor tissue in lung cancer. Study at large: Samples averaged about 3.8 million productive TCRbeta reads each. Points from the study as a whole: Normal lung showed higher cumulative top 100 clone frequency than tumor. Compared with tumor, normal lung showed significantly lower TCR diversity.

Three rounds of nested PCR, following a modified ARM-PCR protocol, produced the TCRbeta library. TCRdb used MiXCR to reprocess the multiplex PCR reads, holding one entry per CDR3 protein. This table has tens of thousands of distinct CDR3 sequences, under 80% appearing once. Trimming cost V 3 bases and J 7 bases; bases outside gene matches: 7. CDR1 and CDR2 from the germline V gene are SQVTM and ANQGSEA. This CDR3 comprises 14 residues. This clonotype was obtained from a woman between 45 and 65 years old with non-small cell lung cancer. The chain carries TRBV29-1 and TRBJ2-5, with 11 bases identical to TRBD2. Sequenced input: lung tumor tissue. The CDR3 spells CSVDVPLAGGTQYF. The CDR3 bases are TGCAGCGTTGATGTACCCCTAGCGGGAGGGACCCAGTACTTC.